This TCR beta chain emerged from a study of OX40 agonist ivuxolimab in advanced cancers. Study-wide context: Ivuxolimab, which targeted the costimulatory receptor OX40 (CD134), was an agonistic, fully human IgG2 monoclonal antibody. Intravenous ivuxolimab was administered to patients every 2 weeks at six dose levels: 0.01, 0.1, 0.3, 1.5, 3 and 10 mg/kg. Among the roughly 52 dose-escalation patients, around 19 had hepatocellular carcinoma, around 15 melanoma, 9 renal cell carcinoma and 9 head and neck cancer. A male proportion of 82.7% and a mean age of 60 years, ranging from 23 to 79, were recorded for the dose-escalation cohort. Patients were allowed to have had prior anti-PD-1, anti-PD-L1 or anti-CTLA-4 therapy, and approximately 37% of the dose-escalation patients had been treated with checkpoint inhibitors. Partial responses were achieved by three dose-escalation patients, of whom one had hepatocellular carcinoma and two had cutaneous melanoma. The point of sequencing TCRbeta in the periphery was to test whether ivuxolimab changed TCR sequence diversity and drove clonal T-cell expansion. The paper covers the monotherapy dose-escalation part of the phase I ivuxolimab trial, which included N ≈ 52 patients.

CDR1 is given as KGHSH and CDR2 as LQKENI, both from the germline V gene. The V and J ends are trimmed by 6 bases and 0 bases, leaving 6 bases between them. The CDR3 has 13 amino acids, counting the end cysteine and phenylalanine. The sequence is cut down to CDR3 DNA, 39 bases in frame from base 1. Genomic DNA was isolated from the sorted cells so that the TCRbeta CDR3 region could be sequenced. The immunoSEQ Assay was used to sequence the TCRbeta CDR3 regions. TCRdb retrieved this table from immuneACCESS and kept in-frame rearrangements only. Not all clones are present; in checked studies, unresolved V genes account for under half, and no reason is known for the remainder. Here the sample has some 71,000 clones; approximately 84% occur a single time. Clones ranked in the top ten supply approximately 8.7% of the sample. Patients with autoimmune disease history or receiving systemic immunosuppression were excluded from the trial. Peripheral blood for TCR sequencing was collected from all dose cohorts at baseline, on cycle 4 day 1, and on cycle 7 day 1. The samples were drawn from a first-in-human, open-label, multicenter phase I dose-escalation trial of ivuxolimab. Adults with locally advanced or metastatic melanoma, renal cell carcinoma, hepatocellular carcinoma or head and neck squamous cell carcinoma were enrolled in the trial. Before TCR sequencing, CD4+ T cells and CD8+ T cells from peripheral blood were sorted into separate populations.

As to this clone: Its binding antigen is unknown. Per-base qualities were not stored, and no clone one base away is much larger.

The study at large found these results: In the 0.1-3.0 mg/kg groups, partial responders were among the patients with the lowest normalized peripheral clonal expansion, particularly in CD8+ T cells. After ivuxolimab, more expanded clones were found on average in CD8+ T cells than in CD4+ T cells. Low levels of normalized T-cell clonal expansion were also shown by some nonresponding patients. The antigen specificity of the peripheral T cells that underwent clonal expansion was not determined. At doses of 0.1 to 3.0 mg/kg, clonal expansion of both CD4+ and CD8+ blood T cells was observed from baseline to week 6.

The clonotype was recovered from an adult with an advanced solid tumor such as melanoma, head and neck, liver or kidney cancer. Recombination joined TRBV18 with TRBJ1-3; no confident D gene assignment can be made. Sequenced material: CD4+ or CD8+ T cells sorted from blood, taken in a trial of the OX40 agonist ivuxolimab. The CDR3 here reads CASSEDSGNTIYF. The DNA sequence reads TGTGCCAGCTCGGAAGACTCTGGAAACACCATATATTTT.